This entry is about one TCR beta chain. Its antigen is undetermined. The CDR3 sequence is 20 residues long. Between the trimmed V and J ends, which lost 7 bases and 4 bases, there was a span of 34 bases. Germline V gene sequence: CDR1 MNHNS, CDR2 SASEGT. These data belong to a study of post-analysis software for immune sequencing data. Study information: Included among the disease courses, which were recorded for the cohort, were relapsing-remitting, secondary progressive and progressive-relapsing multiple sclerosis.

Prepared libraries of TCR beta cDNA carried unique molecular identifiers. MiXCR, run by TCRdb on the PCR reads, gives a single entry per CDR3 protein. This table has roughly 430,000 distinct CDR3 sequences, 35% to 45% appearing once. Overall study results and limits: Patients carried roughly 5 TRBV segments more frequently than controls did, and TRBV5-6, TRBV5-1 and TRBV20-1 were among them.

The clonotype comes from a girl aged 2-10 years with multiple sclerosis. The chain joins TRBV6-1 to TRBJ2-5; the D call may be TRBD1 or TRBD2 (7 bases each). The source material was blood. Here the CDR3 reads CASTRTQGTAGVRRGETQYF. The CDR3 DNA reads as TGTGCCAGCACCCGGACACAGGGGACGGCGGGGGTCAGACGTGGAGAGACCCAGTACTTC.